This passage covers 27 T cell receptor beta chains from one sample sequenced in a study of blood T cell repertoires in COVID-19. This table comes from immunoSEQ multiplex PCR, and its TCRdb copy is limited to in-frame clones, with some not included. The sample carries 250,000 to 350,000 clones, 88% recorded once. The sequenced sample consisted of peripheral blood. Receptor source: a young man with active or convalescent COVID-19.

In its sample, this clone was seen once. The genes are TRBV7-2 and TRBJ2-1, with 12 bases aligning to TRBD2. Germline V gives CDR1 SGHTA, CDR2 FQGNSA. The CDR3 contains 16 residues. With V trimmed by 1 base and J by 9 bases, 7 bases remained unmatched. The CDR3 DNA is TGTGCCAGCAGCTTAGACTCCCTAGCGGGGGGGTTTGAGCAGTTCTTC. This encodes CASSLDSLAGGFEQFF.

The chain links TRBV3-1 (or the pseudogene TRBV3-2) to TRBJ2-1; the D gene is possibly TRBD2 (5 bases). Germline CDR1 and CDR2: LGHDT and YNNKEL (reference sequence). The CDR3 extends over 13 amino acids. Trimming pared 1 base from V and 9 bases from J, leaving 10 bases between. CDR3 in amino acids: CASSQGSGFEQFF. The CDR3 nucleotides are TGTGCCAGCAGCCAAGGGAGCGGTTTTGAGCAGTTCTTC.

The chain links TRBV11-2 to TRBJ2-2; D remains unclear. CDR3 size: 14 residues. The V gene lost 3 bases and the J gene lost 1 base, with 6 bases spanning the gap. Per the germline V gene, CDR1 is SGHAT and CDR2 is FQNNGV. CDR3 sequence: CASSFSVNTGELFF. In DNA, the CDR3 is TGTGCCAGCAGCTTTTCCGTGAACACCGGGGAGCTGTTTTTT.

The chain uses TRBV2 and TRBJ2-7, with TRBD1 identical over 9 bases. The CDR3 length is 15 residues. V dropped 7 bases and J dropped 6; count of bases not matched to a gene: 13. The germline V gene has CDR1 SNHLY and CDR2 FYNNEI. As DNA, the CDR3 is TGTGCCAGCACTACCGGGACAGGGCCCCGGAGCGAGCAGTACTTC. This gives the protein CASTTGTGPRSEQYF.

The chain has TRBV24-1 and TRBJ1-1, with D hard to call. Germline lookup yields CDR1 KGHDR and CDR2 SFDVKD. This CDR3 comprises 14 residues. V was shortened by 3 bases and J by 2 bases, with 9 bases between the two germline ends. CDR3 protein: CATSDPGRNTEAFF. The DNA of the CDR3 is TGTGCCACCAGTGATCCCGGTCGAAACACTGAAGCTTTCTTT.

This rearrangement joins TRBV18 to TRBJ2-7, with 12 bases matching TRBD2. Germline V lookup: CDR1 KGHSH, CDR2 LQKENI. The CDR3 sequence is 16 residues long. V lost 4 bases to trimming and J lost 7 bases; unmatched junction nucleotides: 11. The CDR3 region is CASSLSTSGGSGEQYF. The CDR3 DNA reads TGTGCCAGCTCACTATCGACTAGCGGGGGATCTGGAGAGCAGTACTTC.

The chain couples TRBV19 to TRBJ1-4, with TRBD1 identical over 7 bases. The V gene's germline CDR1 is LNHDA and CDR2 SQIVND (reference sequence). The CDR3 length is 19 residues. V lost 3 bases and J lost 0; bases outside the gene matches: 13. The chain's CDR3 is CASSMGDSPAPSTNEKLFF. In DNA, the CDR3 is TGTGCCAGTAGTATGGGGGACAGTCCAGCGCCTTCAACTAATGAAAAACTGTTTTTT.

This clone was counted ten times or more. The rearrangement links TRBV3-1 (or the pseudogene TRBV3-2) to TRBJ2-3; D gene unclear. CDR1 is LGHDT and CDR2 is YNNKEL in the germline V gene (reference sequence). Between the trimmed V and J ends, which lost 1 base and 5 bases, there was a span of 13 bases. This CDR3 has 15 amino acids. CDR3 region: CASSQVLSSGDTQYF. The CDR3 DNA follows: TGTGCCAGCAGCCAAGTCTTAAGCTCGGGAGATACGCAGTATTTT.

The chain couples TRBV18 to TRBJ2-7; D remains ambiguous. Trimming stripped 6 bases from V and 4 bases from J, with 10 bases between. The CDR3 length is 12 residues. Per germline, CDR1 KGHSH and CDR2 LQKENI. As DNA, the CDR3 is TGTGCCAGCTCTCCTTCCCCTTACGAGCAGTACTTC. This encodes CASSPSPYEQYF. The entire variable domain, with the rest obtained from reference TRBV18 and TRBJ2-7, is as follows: NAGVMQNPRHLVRRRGQEARLRCSPMKGHSHVYWYRQLPEEGLKFMVYLQKENIIDESGMPKERFSAEFPKEGPSILRIQQVVRGDSAAYFCASSPSPYEQYFGPGTRLTVT.

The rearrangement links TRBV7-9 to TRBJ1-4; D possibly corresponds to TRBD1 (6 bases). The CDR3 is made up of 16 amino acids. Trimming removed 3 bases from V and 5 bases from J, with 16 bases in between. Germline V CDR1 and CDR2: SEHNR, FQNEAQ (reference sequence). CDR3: CASSFSGVRGNEKLFF. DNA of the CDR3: TGTGCCAGCAGCTTTAGTGGAGTCAGGGGAAATGAAAAACTGTTTTTT.

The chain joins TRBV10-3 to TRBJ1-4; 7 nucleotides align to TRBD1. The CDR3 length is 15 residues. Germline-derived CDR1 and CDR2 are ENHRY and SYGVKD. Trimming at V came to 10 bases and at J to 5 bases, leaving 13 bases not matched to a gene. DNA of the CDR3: TGTGCCACCGGTCGTCGGGAGACAGGGAATGAAAAACTGTTTTTT. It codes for CATGRRETGNEKLFF.

The CDR3 coding sequence is TGCGCCAGCAGCCAAGCGTGGGCCGACTACGAGCAGTACTTC. Its protein product is CASSQAWADYEQYF. The rearrangement links TRBV4-1 to TRBJ2-7; D unresolved. The V end was cut by 1 base, the J end by 3 bases, with 10 bases between. The CDR3 runs 14 residues. Germline CDR1 MGHRA, CDR2 YSYEKL.

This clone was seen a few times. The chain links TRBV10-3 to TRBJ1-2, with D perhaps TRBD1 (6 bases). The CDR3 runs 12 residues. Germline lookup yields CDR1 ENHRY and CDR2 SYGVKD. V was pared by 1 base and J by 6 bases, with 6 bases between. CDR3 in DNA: TGTGCCATCAGTGAGTACAGGGATGGCTACACCTTC. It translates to CAISEYRDGYTF.

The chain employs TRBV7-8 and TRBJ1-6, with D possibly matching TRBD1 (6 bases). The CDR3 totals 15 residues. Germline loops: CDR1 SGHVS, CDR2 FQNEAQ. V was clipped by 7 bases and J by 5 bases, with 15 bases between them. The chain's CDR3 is CASNVWAGDNSPLHF. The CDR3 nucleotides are TGTGCCAGCAACGTCTGGGCAGGGGATAATTCACCCCTCCACTTT.

CDR3 nucleotides: TGTGCCAGTAGTGTACCCGGTGATCCGGAGAGAGAAAAACTGTTTTTT. As protein: CASSVPGDPEREKLFF. The chain carries TRBV19 and TRBJ1-4; D call uncertain. Germline V gene sequence: CDR1 LNHDA, CDR2 SQIVND (reference sequence). This CDR3 spans 16 amino acids. Trimming removed 5 bases at V and 8 bases at J, with 21 bases between.

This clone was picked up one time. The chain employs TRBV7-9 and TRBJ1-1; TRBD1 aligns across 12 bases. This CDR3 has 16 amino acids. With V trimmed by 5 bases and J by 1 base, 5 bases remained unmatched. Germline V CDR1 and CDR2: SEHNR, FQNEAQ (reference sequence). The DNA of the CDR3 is TGTGCCAGCAGCCCTCGGGACAGGGGGCCGAACACTGAAGCTTTCTTT. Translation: CASSPRDRGPNTEAFF. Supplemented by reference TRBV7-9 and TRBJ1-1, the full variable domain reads DTGVSQNPRHKITKRGQNVTFRCDPISEHNRLYWYRQTLGQGPEFLTYFQNEAQLEKSRLLSDRFSAERPKGSFSTLEIQRTEQGDSAMYLCASSPRDRGPNTEAFFGQGTRLTVV.

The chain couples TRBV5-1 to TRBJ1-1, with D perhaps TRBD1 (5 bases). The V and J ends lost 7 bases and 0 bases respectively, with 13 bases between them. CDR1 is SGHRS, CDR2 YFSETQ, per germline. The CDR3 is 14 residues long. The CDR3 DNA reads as TGCGCCAGCTCGGACGGGGGGGTGAACACTGAAGCTTTCTTT. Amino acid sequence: CASSDGGVNTEAFF.

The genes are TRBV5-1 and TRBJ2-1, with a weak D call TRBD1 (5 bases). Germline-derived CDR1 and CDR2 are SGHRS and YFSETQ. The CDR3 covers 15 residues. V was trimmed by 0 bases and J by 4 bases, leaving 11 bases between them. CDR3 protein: CASSLEGREYNEQFF. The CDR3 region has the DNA TGCGCCAGCAGCTTGGAGGGCAGGGAATACAATGAGCAGTTCTTC.

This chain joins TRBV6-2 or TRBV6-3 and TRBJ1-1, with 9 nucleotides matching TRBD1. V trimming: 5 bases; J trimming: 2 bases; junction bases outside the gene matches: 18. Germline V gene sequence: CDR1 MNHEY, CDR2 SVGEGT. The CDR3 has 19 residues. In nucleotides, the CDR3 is TGTGCCAGCAGTCCCCTACCGGGACAGGGACGGGGAGCAAACACTGAAGCTTTCTTT. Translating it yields CASSPLPGQGRGANTEAFF.

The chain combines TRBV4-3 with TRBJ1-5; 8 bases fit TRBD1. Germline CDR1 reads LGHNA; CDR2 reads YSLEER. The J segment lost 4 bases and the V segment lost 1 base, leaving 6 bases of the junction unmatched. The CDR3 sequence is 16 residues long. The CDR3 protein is CASSQAWTGQNQPQHF. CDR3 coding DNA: TGCGCCAGCAGCCAAGCTTGGACAGGGCAAAATCAGCCCCAGCATTTT.

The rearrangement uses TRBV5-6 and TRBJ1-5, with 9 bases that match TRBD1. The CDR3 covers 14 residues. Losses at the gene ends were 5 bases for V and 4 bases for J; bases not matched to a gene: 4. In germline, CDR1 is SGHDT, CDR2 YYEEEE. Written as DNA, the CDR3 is TGTGCCAGCAGTAGGACAGGGGTGAATCAGCCCCAGCATTTT. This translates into CASSRTGVNQPQHF.

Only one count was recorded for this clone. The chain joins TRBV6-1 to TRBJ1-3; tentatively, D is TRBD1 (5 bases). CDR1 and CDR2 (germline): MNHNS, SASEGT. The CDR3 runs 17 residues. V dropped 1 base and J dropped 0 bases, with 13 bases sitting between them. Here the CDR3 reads CASSEGQGLYSGNTIYF. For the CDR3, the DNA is TGTGCCAGCAGTGAAGGGCAGGGCCTATACTCTGGAAACACCATATATTTT.

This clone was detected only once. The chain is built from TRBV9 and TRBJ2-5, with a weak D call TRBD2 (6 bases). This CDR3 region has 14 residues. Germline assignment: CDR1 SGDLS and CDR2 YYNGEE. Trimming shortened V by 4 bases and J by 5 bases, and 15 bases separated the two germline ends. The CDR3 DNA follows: TGTGCCAGCAGCCTCCGGGGGACGGGGGAGACCCAGTACTTC. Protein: CASSLRGTGETQYF.

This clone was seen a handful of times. CDR3 in amino acids: CASSKDRPRGTGELFF. CDR3 sequence (DNA): TGTGCCAGCAGTAAAGACAGGCCCCGAGGCACCGGGGAGCTGTTTTTT. The genes are TRBV6-1 and TRBJ2-2; a possible D gene is TRBD1 (6 bases). This CDR3 has 16 amino acids. V was trimmed by 5 bases and J by 4 bases, leaving 17 bases between them. In germline, CDR1 is MNHNS, CDR2 SASEGT.

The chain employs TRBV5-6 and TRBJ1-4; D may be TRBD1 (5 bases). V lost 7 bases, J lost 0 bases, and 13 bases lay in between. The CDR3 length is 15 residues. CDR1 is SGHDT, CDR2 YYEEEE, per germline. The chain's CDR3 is CASALGAATNEKLFF. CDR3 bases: TGTGCCAGCGCCCTTGGGGCTGCAACTAATGAAAAACTGTTTTTT.

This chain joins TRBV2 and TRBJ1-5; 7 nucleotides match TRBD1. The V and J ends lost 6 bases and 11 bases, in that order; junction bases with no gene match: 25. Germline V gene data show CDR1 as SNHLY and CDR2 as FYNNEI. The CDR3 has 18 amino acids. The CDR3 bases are TGTGCCAGCAGGAGGGGGACAGATCAGATCCCAGAATCGTTGGCCCAGCATTTT. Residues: CASRRGTDQIPESLAQHF.

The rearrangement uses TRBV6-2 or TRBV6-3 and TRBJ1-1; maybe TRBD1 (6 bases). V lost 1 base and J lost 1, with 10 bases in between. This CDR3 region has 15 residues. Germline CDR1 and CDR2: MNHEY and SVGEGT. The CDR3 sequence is CASSYWGQPNTEAFF. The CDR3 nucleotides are TGTGCCAGCAGTTACTGGGGACAACCGAACACTGAAGCTTTCTTT.